Detailed here is one T cell receptor (beta chain). Data came from immunoSEQ multiplex PCR; TCRdb stores just in-frame clones and leaves some out. The sample yields tens of thousands of clones, roughly three quarters seen once. The data were taken from a study of OX40 agonist ivuxolimab in advanced cancers. The CDR3 runs 12 residues. The V end was cut by 5 bases, the J end by 2 bases, with 6 bases between. Germline V gene data show CDR1 as LNHDA and CDR2 as SQIVND (reference sequence). The sequence came from an adult with an advanced solid tumor such as melanoma, head and neck, liver or kidney cancer. The input for sequencing was CD4+ or CD8+ T cells sorted from blood, taken in a trial of the OX40 agonist ivuxolimab. V and J are TRBV19 and TRBJ2-5; D gene uncertain. In nucleotides, the CDR3 is TGTGCCAGTAGTGCAGATCAAGAGACCCAGTACTTC. Protein product: CASSADQETQYF.